Shown below are 9 T cell receptor beta chains from a single sample sequenced in a study of T-cell reconstitution after alpha-beta-depleted transplantation in children. TCRbeta library construction was performed incorporating unique molecular identifiers. TCRdb re-derived calls from the PCR reads in MiXCR, one entry per CDR3 protein. The table includes 150,000 to 250,000 distinct CDR3 sequences, about 14% detected once. This specimen consisted of PBMCs from the stem cell graft donor, obtained from the stem cell graft. Every receptor here comes from a human donor who donated a stem cell graft to a child with acute lymphoblastic leukemia.

V usage is TRBV4-2 and J usage is TRBJ2-5; possibly TRBD1 for D (7 bases). V was clipped by 7 bases and J by 0 bases, with 15 bases between them. Germline CDR1 and CDR2: LGHNA and YNFKEQ. CDR3 length: 15 residues. The CDR3: CASTPGGLYQETQYF. The CDR3 DNA sequence: TGTGCCAGCACCCCAGGGGGACTGTACCAAGAGACCCAGTACTTC.

This clonotype showed up many times. V usage is TRBV7-2 and J usage is TRBJ2-1; 14 bases align to TRBD2. The CDR3 covers 15 residues. J gave up 7 bases and V 5 bases, and 4 bases lay outside the gene matches. CDR1 SGHTA and CDR2 FQGNSA come from the germline V gene. This CDR3 is CASSTGLAGVNEQFF. Written as DNA, the CDR3 is TGTGCCAGCAGCACGGGACTAGCGGGAGTTAATGAGCAGTTCTTC.

The chain recombines TRBV29-1 with TRBJ2-3, with D possibly being TRBD1 (6 bases). This CDR3 spans 14 amino acids. V was shortened by 6 bases and J by 5 bases, with 18 bases between the two germline ends. Germline CDR1 SQVTM, CDR2 ANQGSEA. CDR3: CSVFQGRPGDTQYF. Here the CDR3 DNA reads TGCAGCGTCTTTCAGGGGCGTCCGGGAGATACGCAGTATTTT.

The V and J genes are TRBV19 and TRBJ2-5; 10 bases agree with TRBD2. The CDR3 extends over 16 amino acids. Germline lookup yields CDR1 LNHDA and CDR2 SQIVND (reference sequence). The J segment lost 5 bases and the V segment lost 4 bases, leaving 10 bases of the junction unmatched. The CDR3 loop is CASSKFPSGSVETQYF. Written as DNA, the CDR3 is TGTGCCAGTAGTAAGTTCCCTAGCGGGAGTGTGGAGACCCAGTACTTC.

This clonotype was seen many times. The chain carries TRBV20-1 and TRBJ2-1; no definite D call. V lost 5 bases and J 0 bases, leaving 14 bases between the germline ends. CDR3 length: 15 residues. Germline V gene lookup returns CDR1 DFQATT and CDR2 SNEGSKA (reference sequence). Here the CDR3 reads CSAERFGRSYNEQFF. The CDR3 nucleotides read TGCAGTGCTGAGCGCTTCGGCCGCTCCTACAATGAGCAGTTCTTC.

This clonotype was counted a few times. The chain is built from TRBV20-1 and TRBJ2-3; D is tentatively TRBD1 or TRBD2 (5 bases each). The length of the CDR3 is 13 residues. Trimming took off 5 bases at V and 5 bases at J, with 14 bases between the two ends. Germline loops: CDR1 DFQATT, CDR2 SNEGSKA (reference sequence). CDR3 loop: CSAPDRDRDTQYF. CDR3 nucleotide sequence: TGCAGTGCTCCAGACCGGGACCGAGATACGCAGTATTTT.

This rearrangement joins TRBV5-1 to TRBJ2-7, with 8 bases that match TRBD2. Germline V gene data show CDR1 as SGHRS and CDR2 as YFSETQ. The CDR3 covers 15 residues. The junction had 3 bases not matched to a gene; V was cut back by 1 base and J by 0 bases. DNA of the CDR3: TGCGCCAGCAGCTTGACAGCGGGAGACTCCTACGAGCAGTACTTC. This sequence encodes CASSLTAGDSYEQYF.

The chain recombines TRBV20-1 with TRBJ2-5; 12 nucleotides line up with TRBD2. Trimming took 1 base from V and 5 from J; bases not matched to a gene: 11. Per germline, CDR1 DFQATT and CDR2 SNEGSKA (reference sequence). CDR3 size: 17 residues. The CDR3 DNA is TGCAGTGCTAGAGGGTCTAGCGGGAGGGCTCGGTCGGAGACCCAGTACTTC. Translation: CSARGSSGRARSETQYF.

This clonotype has a count of ten or more. V and J are TRBV12-3 or TRBV12-4 and TRBJ2-7; TRBD2 might be the D (6 bases). V was pared by 1 base and J by 2 bases, with 12 bases between. CDR3 length equals 15 residues. The CDR3 here is CASSLVGGLAYEQYF. The DNA of the CDR3 is TGTGCCAGCAGTTTAGTTGGGGGGTTGGCCTACGAGCAGTACTTC.